What follows are 21 T cell receptor beta chains derived from one specimen sequenced in a study of T-cell memory formation after mild COVID-19. Using its own MiXCR run on the 5' RACE reads, TCRdb lists one record per CDR3 protein. The sample contains hundreds of thousands of distinct CDR3 sequences, more than 15% of which appear only once. Sequencing input: PBMCs or a T cell subset sorted from them (not recorded which). The receptors stem from an adult woman who had mild COVID-19 (a few samples of this study predate the infection). Cell type and time point are not known.

In nucleotides, the CDR3 is TGTGCCAGCAGCTGGACAGGGGTGGAGGCATCGGGCTCCTACGAGCAGTACTTC. It specifies CASSWTGVEASGSYEQYF. The J gene is TRBJ2-7, the V gene TRBV5-5, with 9 bases matching TRBD1. With 3 bases clipped from V and 0 bases from J, the junction kept 13 bases outside the gene matches. This CDR3 contains 18 residues. The germline gives CDR1 SGHKS, CDR2 YYEKEE (reference sequence).

This clonotype was detected a few times. The chain combines TRBV19 with TRBJ2-4; D is possibly TRBD2 (6 bases). The CDR3 runs to 15 residues. Germline lookup yields CDR1 LNHDA and CDR2 SQIVND (reference sequence). V was trimmed by 1 base and J by 5 bases, leaving 12 bases between them. CDR3: CASSIASGTQNIQYF. Here the CDR3 DNA reads TGTGCCAGTAGTATAGCATCCGGGACTCAAAACATTCAGTACTTC.

This clonotype was observed a handful of times. This rearrangement joins TRBV7-3 to TRBJ2-7; 9 nucleotides line up with TRBD1. The trim removed 1 base at V and 0 bases at J, leaving 4 bases unmatched. CDR1 is SGHTA and CDR2 is FQGTGA in the germline V gene. The CDR3 is made up of 16 amino acids. The CDR3 protein is CASSLMGDRDSYEQYF. The DNA of the CDR3 is TGTGCCAGCAGCTTAATGGGGGACAGGGACTCCTACGAGCAGTACTTC.

The chain recombines TRBV24-1 with TRBJ2-2; D is possibly TRBD1 (6 bases). V lost 0 bases to trimming and J lost 3 bases, with 10 bases between them. The CDR3 runs to 16 residues. Germline V gene lookup returns CDR1 KGHDR and CDR2 SFDVKD. The CDR3 coding sequence is TGTGCCACCAGTGATTTGAAGGACAGCTACACCGGGGAGCTGTTTTTT. Protein sequence: CATSDLKDSYTGELFF.

In regard to this clonotype: A clone one base away is much larger, so this may be a read error. The V gene is TRBV7-2, the J gene TRBJ2-3, with 8 bases fitting TRBD2. The CDR3 sequence is 15 residues long. The V gene end was trimmed by 2 bases and the J gene end by 0 bases; junction bases not matched to a gene: 1. The germline V gene has CDR1 SGHTA and CDR2 FQGNSA. The CDR3, as DNA: TGTGCCAGCAGCTTATCTAGCGGGAGCACAGATACGCAGTATTTT. It specifies CASSLSSGSTDTQYF.

The chain is built from TRBV18 and TRBJ1-2; TRBD1 aligns across 9 bases. Looked up from germline, CDR1 is KGHSH and CDR2 is LQKENI. This CDR3 has 17 amino acids. After removal of 2 bases from V and 5 bases from J, the junction contained 12 bases not matched to a gene. The CDR3 nucleotides read TGTGCCAGCTCACCAATCGCGCCCGGGACAGGGCCATATGGCTACACCTTC. The encoded protein is CASSPIAPGTGPYGYTF.

This clonotype was picked up a small number of times. The CDR3: CASSVDNRMTDTQYF. CDR3 sequence (DNA): TGTGCCAGCAGCGTGGACAACCGGATGACAGATACGCAGTATTTT. The V and J genes are TRBV5-4 and TRBJ2-3; D may be TRBD1 (5 bases). This CDR3 is built from 15 residues. V was clipped by 4 bases and J by 3 bases, with 15 bases between them. Germline V gene data show CDR1 as SGHNT and CDR2 as YYREEE (reference sequence).

This clonotype was seen more than once but under ten times. This chain uses TRBV27 with TRBJ2-3; 7 bases are shared with TRBD1. CDR1 MNHEY and CDR2 SMNVEV come from the germline V gene (reference sequence). The CDR3 runs to 15 residues. After removal of 4 bases from V and 2 bases from J, the junction contained 6 bases not matched to a gene. CDR3 sequence reads: CASSSTGLLTDTQYF. CDR3 DNA sequence: TGTGCCAGCAGTTCGACAGGGTTGCTCACAGATACGCAGTATTTT.

This chain uses TRBV6-1 with TRBJ1-1; D gene uncertain. CDR1 and CDR2 from the germline V gene are MNHNS and SASEGT. The ends were cut back, 1 base at V and 10 bases at J, with 19 bases in the middle. This CDR3 has 15 amino acids. This CDR3 reads CASSEVTAPDRLAFF. In nucleotides, the CDR3 is TGTGCCAGCAGTGAAGTTACAGCCCCCGACCGTCTAGCTTTCTTT.

This clonotype was seen at least ten times. The chain has TRBV9 and TRBJ2-2; no definite D call. CDR3 size: 12 residues. Germline-derived CDR1 and CDR2 are SGDLS and YYNGEE. Trimming took 0 bases from V and 3 from J, leaving 0 bases between them. The CDR3 here is CASSVDTGELFF. CDR3 DNA sequence: TGTGCCAGCAGCGTAGACACCGGGGAGCTGTTTTTT.

The chain has TRBV7-2 and TRBJ2-1; 10 bases fit TRBD2. The junction had 3 bases not matched to a gene; V was cut back by 1 base and J by 3 bases. The germline V gene encodes CDR1 SGHTA and CDR2 FQGNSA. The CDR3 is made up of 16 amino acids. CDR3 protein: CASSLVLAGVYNEQFF. The CDR3, as DNA: TGTGCCAGCAGCTTAGTCCTAGCGGGAGTCTACAATGAGCAGTTCTTC.

This chain links TRBV3-1 with TRBJ1-2; 9 bases fit TRBD1. CDR1 is LGHDT and CDR2 is YNNKEL in the germline V gene (reference sequence). The length of the CDR3 is 15 residues. V was clipped by 1 base and J by 8 bases; unmatched bases: 8. CDR3: CASSQAGTGLLGYTF. The DNA of the CDR3 is TGTGCCAGCAGCCAAGCCGGGACAGGGTTATTAGGCTACACCTTC.

This clonotype was recorded a few times. The V gene is TRBV2, the J gene TRBJ2-3; D possibly uses TRBD1 or TRBD2 (5 bases each). This CDR3 is built from 14 residues. The germline CDR1 and CDR2 sequences are SNHLY and FYNNEI. Trimming left V 7 bases short and J 6 bases short, with 17 bases between. The CDR3 sequence is CASNRLRGRDTQYF. In nucleotides, the CDR3 is TGTGCCAGCAACAGACTCCGGGGCCGCGATACGCAGTATTTT.

This clonotype was counted a few times. V gene TRBV12-3 or TRBV12-4 combines with J gene TRBJ2-3; 10 positions agree with TRBD2. The CDR3 is 15 residues long. The junction had 6 bases not matched to a gene; V was cut back by 5 bases and J by 4 bases. The CDR3 coding sequence is TGTGCCAGCAGTCCCAGCGGGGGGGTATCAGATACGCAGTATTTT. Its translation: CASSPSGGVSDTQYF.

This clonotype was observed a few times. J is TRBJ2-7 and V is TRBV9; TRBD1 or TRBD2 may be the D gene (5 bases each). The V end was cut by 4 bases, the J end by 6 bases, with 17 bases between. From germline, CDR1 is SGDLS and CDR2 YYNGEE. The CDR3 has 14 amino acids. The CDR3 reads CASSPRTSGSEQYF. The CDR3 bases are TGTGCCAGCAGCCCAAGGACAAGCGGTTCCGAGCAGTACTTC.

The chain joins TRBV9 to TRBJ2-6, with unresolved D. Trimming cost V 0 bases and J 0 bases, with 4 bases left between them. This CDR3 region has 15 residues. The germline gives CDR1 SGDLS, CDR2 YYNGEE. CDR3 in amino acids: CASSVVLSGANVLTF. The CDR3 DNA is TGTGCCAGCAGCGTAGTCCTCTCTGGGGCCAACGTCCTGACTTTC. The full variable domain, in which reference TRBV9 and TRBJ2-6 provide the parts outside the CDR3, is DSGVTQTPKHLITATGQRVTLRCSPRSGDLSVYWYQQSLDQGLQFLIQYYNGEERAKGNILERFSAQQFPDLHSELNLSSLELGDSALYFCASSVVLSGANVLTFGAGSRLTVL.

Many counts were recorded for this clonotype. CDR3 DNA sequence: TGCAGCGCCTCGCGAGGGAGGGAAAAACTGTTTTTT. Its protein product is CSASRGREKLFF. V usage is TRBV29-1 and J usage is TRBJ1-4; D ambiguous. V lost 7 bases and J lost 8, with 14 bases in between. The CDR3 is 12 residues long. The V gene's germline CDR1 is SQVTM and CDR2 ANQGSEA.

V gene TRBV15 combines with J gene TRBJ2-7, with D unresolved. From germline, CDR1 is LNHNV and CDR2 YYDKDF (reference sequence). Trimming took 3 bases from V and 0 from J, leaving 6 bases between them. The CDR3 has 13 residues. The CDR3 loop reads CATSSPNSYEQYF. The CDR3 nucleotides read TGTGCCACCAGCAGCCCTAACTCCTACGAGCAGTACTTC.

This sequence joins TRBV10-2 and TRBJ1-1; D ambiguous. The CDR3 is 12 amino acids. Trimming removed 0 bases at V and 7 bases at J, with 6 bases between. Germline V gene lookup returns CDR1 WSHSY and CDR2 SAAADI. The CDR3 DNA is TGCGCCAGCAGTGAGTCTTCCCTTGAAGCTTTCTTT. Protein product: CASSESSLEAFF.

This clonotype was counted only a few times. This chain uses TRBV10-3 with TRBJ1-2; 7 nucleotides match TRBD1. CDR3 length: 13 residues. Unmatched junction bases numbered 3, after V lost 6 bases and J lost 2 bases. Germline CDR1 and CDR2: ENHRY and SYGVKD. CDR3 DNA: TGTGCCATCAGAACGGACAGGAACTATGGCTACACCTTC. Translation gives CAIRTDRNYGYTF.

There are a few counts of this clonotype. This chain joins TRBV18 and TRBJ2-1, with 13 bases fitting TRBD2. J gave up 10 bases and V 1 base, and 10 bases lay outside the gene matches. The germline V gene has CDR1 KGHSH and CDR2 LQKENI. CDR3 size: 17 residues. The CDR3, as DNA: TGTGCCAGCTCACCACTGGGGAGACTAGCGGGAGGTGAGGAGCAGTTCTTC. Translation gives CASSPLGRLAGGEEQFF. Supplemented by reference TRBV18 and TRBJ2-1, the full variable domain reads NAGVMQNPRHLVRRRGQEARLRCSPMKGHSHVYWYRQLPEEGLKFMVYLQKENIIDESGMPKERFSAEFPKEGPSILRIQQVVRGDSAAYFCASSPLGRLAGGEEQFFGPGTRLTVL.